The sequence of this T cell receptor beta chain was determined in a study of monozygotic twins with inflammatory bowel disease. CDR1 is SGHRS and CDR2 is YFSETQ in the germline V gene. The CDR3 contains 15 residues. Blood, roughly 2.6 ml, was drawn per donor. Template switching incorporated UMIs with a 6-nucleotide sample barcode. From the 5' RACE reads, TCRdb lists one entry per CDR3 protein and no DNA. This table holds approximately 400,000 distinct CDR3 sequences. The source material was blood. The sequence came from a human donor with ulcerative colitis or Crohn's disease, or a healthy co-twin of an affected twin (not recorded which). The chain joins TRBV5-1 to TRBJ1-1. The CDR3 here is CASSSNSFMNTEAFF. Variable domain in full (rest from reference TRBV5-1 and TRBJ1-1): KAGVTQTPRYLIKTRGQQVTLSCSPISGHRSVSWYQQTPGQGLQFLFEYFSETQRNKGNFPGRFSGRQFSNSRSEMNVSTLELGDSALYLCASSSNSFMNTEAFFGQGTRLTVV.